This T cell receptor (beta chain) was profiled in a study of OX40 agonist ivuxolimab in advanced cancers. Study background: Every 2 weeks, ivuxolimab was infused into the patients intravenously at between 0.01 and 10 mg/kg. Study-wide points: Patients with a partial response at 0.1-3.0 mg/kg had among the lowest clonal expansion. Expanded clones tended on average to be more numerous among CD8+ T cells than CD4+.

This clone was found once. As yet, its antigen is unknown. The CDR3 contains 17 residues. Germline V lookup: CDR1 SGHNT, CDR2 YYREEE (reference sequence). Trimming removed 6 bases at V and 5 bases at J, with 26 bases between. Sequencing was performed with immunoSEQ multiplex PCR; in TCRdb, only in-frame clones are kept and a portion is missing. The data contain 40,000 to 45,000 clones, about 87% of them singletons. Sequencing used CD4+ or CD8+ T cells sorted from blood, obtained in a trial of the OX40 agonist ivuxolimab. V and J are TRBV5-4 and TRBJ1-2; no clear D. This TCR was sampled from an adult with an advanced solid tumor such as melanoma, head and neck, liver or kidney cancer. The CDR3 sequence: CASTDSLGPIKGYGYTF. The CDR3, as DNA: TGTGCCAGCACCGATTCCCTGGGCCCTATTAAAGGGTATGGCTACACCTTC.